These T cell receptor beta chains were read from a single sample in a study of PD-L1 blockade in urothelial cancer. Some clones are missing from TCRdb's copy, which holds only in-frame ones; the method was immunoSEQ multiplex PCR. This table has roughly 25,000 clones, 80% to 85% appearing once. The sequenced sample was PBMCs, obtained around atezolizumab (anti-PD-L1) treatment. The origin of the receptors is a man between 65 and 85 years old with urothelial cancer. The CDR3 runs from the conserved cysteine through the conserved F or W. The D gene is left open where the match is weak. Clone size appears in some rows only: once, few, many, or a class for an expanded clone.

>.|TRBJ1-5|TRBV7-9|TRBD1
TGTGCCAGCAGCCCGGGACAGGCAGGCGGTCAGCCCCAGCATTTT
CASSPGQAGGQPQHF
>.|TRBJ2-1|TRBV19|TRBD2
TGTGCCAGTAGTAGACTAGCGGGATCGCTCTACAATGAGCAGTTCTTC
CASSRLAGSLYNEQFF
>.|TRBJ1-1|TRBV28|.
TGTGCCAGCACCGCCCAGGGGTTGGGGAACACTGAAGCTTTCTTT
CASTAQGLGNTEAFF
>.|TRBJ2-5|TRBV2|.
TGTGCCAGCAGTGCAGGGCCCGGGGAGACCCAGTACTTC
CASSAGPGETQYF
>.|TRBJ2-1|TRBV7-3|TRBD2
TGTGCCAGCAGCTCACTAGCGGGAACATACAATGAGCAGTTCTTC
CASSSLAGTYNEQFF
>.|TRBJ2-5|TRBV5-4|TRBD2
TGTGCCAGCAGTCCGGGACTAGCGGAAGAGACCCAGTACTTC
CASSPGLAEETQYF
>few|TRBJ2-2|TRBV7-3|.
TGTGCCAGCAGCTTATTTCATCGGAGGGGACCCACGGGGAGCGGGGAGCTGTTTTTT
CASSLFHRRGPTGSGELFF
>.|TRBJ1-4|TRBV27|TRBD1
TGTGCCAGCAGTTCTGGACAGGGGCTCGGAAAACTGTTTTTT
CASSSGQGLGKLFF
>.|TRBJ2-3|TRBV5-1|.
TGCGCCAGCAGCTTGCCAGCGGCCAGCACAGATACGCAGTATTTT
CASSLPAASTDTQYF
>.|TRBJ1-5|TRBV28|.
TGTGCCAGCAGTTTATTAAGTACAGGGCTCCAGCCCCAGCATTTT
CASSLLSTGLQPQHF
>.|TRBJ2-3|TRBV6-1|TRBD2
TGTGCCAGCAGTGACCGAAGGGGTGGAGCGGGGAGCACAGATACGCAGTATTTT
CASSDRRGGAGSTDTQYF
>.|TRBJ2-7|TRBV5-4|.
TGTGCCAGCAGCTTAATGAGGCAGCAGAATTACGAGCAGTACTTC
CASSLMRQQNYEQYF
>once|TRBJ2-3|TRBV5-1|TRBD1
TGCGCCAGCAGCACCCTGGACAGGGGAACAGATACGCAGTATTTT
CASSTLDRGTDTQYF
>.|TRBJ2-4|TRBV18|.
TGTGCCAGCTCACCGCCCTGGGCAGCCATATTAGCCAAAAACATTCAGTACTTC
CASSPPWAAILAKNIQYF
>.|TRBJ2-1|TRBV21-1|.
TGTGCCAGCAGCAAAGTGTCTAGCGGGAGGGTTAATGAGCAGTTCTTC
CASSKVSSGRVNEQFF
>.|TRBJ2-1|TRBV7-9|.
TGTGCCAGCAGCTTAGCGTCCAGGATCAATGAGCAGTTCTTC
CASSLASRINEQFF
>.|TRBJ1-2|TRBV28|TRBD1
TGTGCCAGCAGTTTCGAAGGGGGCGAAGCTAACTATGGCTACACCTTC
CASSFEGGEANYGYTF
>.|TRBJ1-1|TRBV7-9|.
TGTGCCAGCAGCTTGTACAGATCGAACACTGAAGCTTTCTTT
CASSLYRSNTEAFF
>.|TRBJ2-7|TRBV5-4|TRBD1
TGTGCCAGCAGCGTCGGACAGGGCGGCGAGCAGTACTTC
CASSVGQGGEQYF
>.|TRBJ2-2|TRBV7-9|.
TGTGCCAGCAGCGTTACAGGGGAGGCCGGGGAGCTGTTTTTT
CASSVTGEAGELFF
>.|TRBJ2-4|TRBV30|TRBD1
TGTGCCTGGAGGGGACAGGGGGCAGCCAAAAACATTCAGTACTTC
CAWRGQGAAKNIQYF
>.|TRBJ2-3|TRBV15|TRBD2
TGTGCCACCAGCAGAGATCGATCGTTAGCGGGAGGATGGGCAGATACGCAGTATTTT
CATSRDRSLAGGWADTQYF
>few|TRBJ1-1|TRBV10-3|TRBD1
TGTGCCATCACTATGGGACAGGGAGAAGCTTTCTTT
CAITMGQGEAFF
>.|TRBJ1-5|TRBV28|TRBD1
TGTGCCAGCAGTTTAACAGGGGGCCCCCCCCCGCATTTT
CASSLTGGPPPHF
>.|TRBJ2-3|TRBV9|.
TGTGCCAGCAGCGTAGGGAGACTAGCAGATACGCAGTATTTT
CASSVGRLADTQYF
>.|TRBJ2-3|TRBV11-2|.
TGTGCCAGCAGCCGTAGCGGAAGCACAGATACGCAGTATTTT
CASSRSGSTDTQYF
>.|TRBJ1-4|TRBV23-1|.
TGCGCCAGCAGTCAGGACTACACCTCTAATGAAAAACTGTTTTTT
CASSQDYTSNEKLFF
>few|TRBJ2-5|TRBV30|.
TGTGCCTGGAGTCAGGACAGCCAAGAGACCCAGTACTTC
CAWSQDSQETQYF
>.|TRBJ2-7|TRBV18|.
TGTGCCAGCTCACCACCCGCCAGCTCCTACGAGCAGTACTTC
CASSPPASSYEQYF
>once|TRBJ2-7|TRBV18|TRBD2
TGTGCCGGCTCACCATGGACTAGCGGGAGTTACGAGCAGTACTTC
CAGSPWTSGSYEQYF
>.|TRBJ2-1|TRBV6-1|TRBD2
TGTGCCAGCAGTTTTAGCGGGAGGCTCTACAATGAGCAGTTCTTC
CASSFSGRLYNEQFF
>.|TRBJ1-3|TRBV6-1|.
TGTGCCAGCGCCCCGGGATACACCATATATTTT
CASAPGYTIYF
>once|TRBJ1-1|TRBV5-1|.
TGCGCCAGCAGCTTGGGGAGGGAAGGGACTGAAGCTTTCTTT
CASSLGREGTEAFF
>few|TRBJ1-4|TRBV5-1|TRBD1
TGCGCCAGCAGCCCCTGGACAGGGGGGGGTGAAAAACTGTTTTTT
CASSPWTGGGEKLFF
>.|TRBJ2-5|TRBV28|TRBD1
TGTGCCAGCAGGTCCGGGACAGCCCAAGAGACCCAGTACTTC
CASRSGTAQETQYF
>.|TRBJ1-4|TRBV18|.
TGTGCCAGCTCAGCCCAGGGTGCAACTAATGAAAAACTGTTTTTT
CASSAQGATNEKLFF
>.|TRBJ1-2|TRBV14|TRBD1
TGTGCCAGCAGCCGGGACAGGGAAAGTTTTGGCTACACCTTC
CASSRDRESFGYTF
>.|TRBJ2-7|TRBV16|.
TGTGCCAGCAGCCTCAGATCTTACCAGGGCTTGGGGTCCTACGAGCAGTACTTC
CASSLRSYQGLGSYEQYF
>.|TRBJ2-3|TRBV28|TRBD1
TGTGCCAGCAGTAGGACAGGGGTAGATACGCAGTATTTT
CASSRTGVDTQYF
>.|TRBJ2-7|TRBV6-1|TRBD1
TGTGCCAGCAGTGATGGGACAGGGGTCGAGCAGTACTTC
CASSDGTGVEQYF
>once|TRBJ2-1|TRBV19|.
TGTGCCAGTAGTATGGACTCCGAGGGCTACAATGAGCAGTTCTTC
CASSMDSEGYNEQFF